The sequence of this T cell receptor beta chain was determined in a study of metastatic and nonmetastatic thyroid tumors. Study-level information: Comparison of repertoires was carried out across blood and tumor or nodule tissue from malignant and benign thyroid patients. Study-level findings and limits: The study reportedly found significantly higher TCR beta diversity in malignant thyroid tumors than benign nodules, in blood and tumor.

Details on this clone: Antigen specificity is unknown.

None of the patients had undergone any treatment ahead of thyroid surgery. The trim removed 5 bases at V and 2 bases at J, leaving 9 bases unmatched. CDR3 length: 18 amino acids. Per the germline V gene, CDR1 is SGHAT and CDR2 is FQNNGV. TCRdb called clones again from the PCR reads with MiXCR. In the table there are 50,000 to 60,000 clones, roughly 18% of which are singletons. The specimen sequenced was blood. The chain uses TRBV11-2 and TRBJ2-6; 10 nucleotides match TRBD1. The receptor comes from a female donor with papillary thyroid cancer or a benign thyroid nodule (not recorded which). Some clones in this sample may be carry-over from other donors' samples. The DNA for the CDR3 is TGTGCCAGCAGCCCTCTAACCGGGACAGGGGCTGGGGCCAACGTCCTGACTTTC. This encodes CASSPLTGTGAGANVLTF.